The rows below give T cell receptor beta chains drawn from one sample of a study of blood T cell repertoires in COVID-19. Using immunoSEQ multiplex PCR, the repertoire was profiled, and TCRdb retains in-frame clones only, with some absent. This sample has 300,000 to 400,000 clones, with roughly 88% found just once. The sequencing sample was made of PBMCs or T cells enriched from blood (not recorded which). These receptors were taken from a man aged 25-45 years who had recovered from COVID-19. CDR3s include the opening cysteine and the closing phenylalanine or tryptophan. The order of the fields is V gene, clone size, D gene, J gene, CDR3 protein, CDR3 DNA. A D gene is named only where the DNA matches it firmly. The size entry is marked missing in some rows and otherwise reads once, few, many or a size class.

v_call: TRBV2; clone_size: -; d_call: -; j_call: TRBJ2-5; cdr3_aa: CASSISGTQYF; cdr3_nt: TGTGCCAGCAGTATTAGTGGGACCCAGTACTTC
v_call: TRBV19; clone_size: -; d_call: TRBD2; j_call: TRBJ2-1; cdr3_aa: CASSIALAGGYNEQFF; cdr3_nt: TGTGCCAGTAGTATAGCACTAGCGGGGGGTTACAATGAGCAGTTCTTC
v_call: TRBV7-9; clone_size: -; d_call: -; j_call: TRBJ2-3; cdr3_aa: CASSLGTTDTQYF; cdr3_nt: TGTGCCAGCAGCTTGGGGACAACAGATACGCAGTATTTT
v_call: TRBV6-4; clone_size: -; d_call: TRBD1; j_call: TRBJ1-1; cdr3_aa: CASSDTGGRNTEAFF; cdr3_nt: TGTGCCAGCAGTGACACAGGGGGCAGGAACACTGAAGCTTTCTTT
v_call: TRBV28; clone_size: -; d_call: TRBD2; j_call: TRBJ2-5; cdr3_aa: CASSKYSGGDQETQYF; cdr3_nt: TGTGCCAGCAGTAAATATAGCGGGGGGGACCAAGAGACCCAGTACTTC
v_call: TRBV19; clone_size: -; d_call: TRBD1; j_call: TRBJ1-3; cdr3_aa: CASSTRTGVNFGNTIYF; cdr3_nt: TGTGCCAGTAGTACTCGCACAGGGGTGAATTTTGGAAACACCATATATTTT
v_call: TRBV2; clone_size: once; d_call: -; j_call: TRBJ2-7; cdr3_aa: CASIEGEEDEQYF; cdr3_nt: TGTGCCAGCATCGAGGGGGAAGAGGACGAGCAGTACTTC
v_call: TRBV30; clone_size: -; d_call: TRBD1; j_call: TRBJ1-1; cdr3_aa: CAWSVKRGQGAGEAFF; cdr3_nt: TGTGCCTGGAGTGTCAAGCGAGGACAGGGGGCTGGTGAAGCTTTCTTT
v_call: TRBV6-1; clone_size: -; d_call: TRBD1; j_call: TRBJ2-7; cdr3_aa: CASSEGTGFYEQYF; cdr3_nt: TGTGCCAGCAGTGAAGGGACAGGTTTCTACGAGCAGTACTTC
v_call: TRBV16; clone_size: -; d_call: -; j_call: TRBJ1-5; cdr3_aa: CASSQSSAVNQPQHF; cdr3_nt: TGTGCCAGCAGCCAATCTTCAGCGGTCAATCAGCCCCAGCATTTT
v_call: TRBV9; clone_size: -; d_call: -; j_call: TRBJ2-7; cdr3_aa: CASSPRQTSYEQYF; cdr3_nt: TGTGCCAGCAGCCCCCGACAGACCTCCTACGAGCAGTACTTC
v_call: TRBV2; clone_size: -; d_call: TRBD1; j_call: TRBJ1-6; cdr3_aa: CASSEFTGGDSPLHF; cdr3_nt: TGTGCCAGCAGTGAATTCACAGGGGGCGACTCACCCCTCCACTTT
v_call: TRBV12-3/TRBV12-4; clone_size: -; d_call: -; j_call: TRBJ1-2; cdr3_aa: CASGGVYGYTF; cdr3_nt: TGTGCCAGCGGCGGTGTCTATGGCTACACCTTC
v_call: TRBV5-6; clone_size: -; d_call: -; j_call: TRBJ2-7; cdr3_aa: CASSSNYEQYF; cdr3_nt: TGTGCCAGCAGCTCCAACTACGAGCAGTACTTC
v_call: TRBV3-1/TRBV3-2; clone_size: -; d_call: TRBD1; j_call: TRBJ1-2; cdr3_aa: CASSHRPGGTGGGYTF; cdr3_nt: TGTGCCAGCAGCCACCGCCCTGGGGGGACAGGAGGTGGCTACACCTTC
v_call: TRBV18; clone_size: -; d_call: TRBD1; j_call: TRBJ2-2; cdr3_aa: CASSPPDRDSTGELFF; cdr3_nt: TGTGCCAGCTCACCACCCGACAGGGATTCCACCGGGGAGCTGTTTTTT
v_call: TRBV28; clone_size: -; d_call: -; j_call: TRBJ1-3; cdr3_aa: CASSSVRMGSGNTIYF; cdr3_nt: TGTGCCAGCAGTTCCGTCAGGATGGGCTCTGGAAACACCATATATTTT
v_call: TRBV16; clone_size: once; d_call: -; j_call: TRBJ1-5; cdr3_aa: CASSQFNSGDYQPQHF; cdr3_nt: TGTGCCAGCAGCCAATTCAATTCGGGGGACTATCAGCCCCAGCATTTT
v_call: TRBV28; clone_size: -; d_call: TRBD1; j_call: TRBJ1-6; cdr3_aa: CASSTGANSPLHF; cdr3_nt: TGTGCCAGCAGTACAGGGGCCAATTCACCCCTCCACTTT
v_call: TRBV9; clone_size: -; d_call: TRBD2; j_call: TRBJ2-3; cdr3_aa: CASSVGGLAGYSTDTQYF; cdr3_nt: TGTGCCAGCAGCGTAGGGGGACTAGCGGGGTACAGCACAGATACGCAGTATTTT
v_call: TRBV2; clone_size: few; d_call: -; j_call: TRBJ1-5; cdr3_aa: CASRGGRAQIQPQHF; cdr3_nt: TGTGCCAGCAGAGGGGGGAGGGCCCAAATACAGCCCCAGCATTTT
v_call: TRBV29-1; clone_size: few; d_call: TRBD2; j_call: TRBJ2-1; cdr3_aa: CSVKGLAGDSYNEQFF; cdr3_nt: TGCAGCGTGAAGGGACTAGCGGGGGACTCCTACAATGAGCAGTTCTTC
v_call: TRBV29-1; clone_size: -; d_call: TRBD2; j_call: TRBJ2-3; cdr3_aa: CSVVRGSGGAPDTQYF; cdr3_nt: TGCAGCGTTGTAAGGGGGAGCGGGGGGGCCCCAGATACGCAGTATTTT
v_call: TRBV19; clone_size: -; d_call: TRBD1; j_call: TRBJ2-7; cdr3_aa: CASRDRRTSYEQYF; cdr3_nt: TGTGCCAGTAGGGACAGGCGTACCTCCTACGAGCAGTACTTC
v_call: TRBV18; clone_size: -; d_call: -; j_call: TRBJ1-6; cdr3_aa: CASSPQAAITIPLHF; cdr3_nt: TGTGCCAGCTCACCACAGGCGGCAATCACCATTCCCCTCCACTTT
v_call: TRBV19; clone_size: -; d_call: TRBD1; j_call: TRBJ2-1; cdr3_aa: CARNRGNEQFF; cdr3_nt: TGTGCCAGGAACAGGGGAAATGAGCAGTTCTTC
v_call: TRBV6-5; clone_size: -; d_call: -; j_call: TRBJ2-7; cdr3_aa: CASREGGYYEQYF; cdr3_nt: TGTGCCAGCAGGGAGGGCGGATACTACGAGCAGTACTTC
v_call: TRBV28; clone_size: few; d_call: TRBD1; j_call: TRBJ2-3; cdr3_aa: CASSQSGTVGDTQYF; cdr3_nt: TGTGCCAGCAGTCAGTCCGGGACAGTGGGAGATACGCAGTATTTT
v_call: TRBV19; clone_size: -; d_call: TRBD1; j_call: TRBJ1-1; cdr3_aa: CASSIQGANTEAFF; cdr3_nt: TGTGCCAGTAGTATACAGGGGGCGAACACTGAAGCTTTCTTT
v_call: TRBV3-1/TRBV3-2; clone_size: once; d_call: TRBD2; j_call: TRBJ2-7; cdr3_aa: CASSQGVRLAGNYEQYF; cdr3_nt: TGTGCCAGCAGCCAAGGGGTCCGTCTAGCGGGGAACTACGAGCAGTACTTC
v_call: TRBV6-5; clone_size: few; d_call: -; j_call: TRBJ2-7; cdr3_aa: CASTVDTSSYEQYF; cdr3_nt: TGTGCCAGCACCGTGGACACGAGCTCCTACGAGCAGTACTTC
v_call: TRBV18; clone_size: -; d_call: -; j_call: TRBJ1-6; cdr3_aa: CASSPAGSNSPLHF; cdr3_nt: TGTGCCAGCTCACCCGCGGGGAGTAATTCACCCCTCCACTTT
v_call: TRBV6-1; clone_size: -; d_call: -; j_call: TRBJ1-1; cdr3_aa: CASSEDRVNTEAFF; cdr3_nt: TGTGCCAGCAGTGAGGACAGAGTGAACACTGAAGCTTTCTTT
v_call: TRBV6-4; clone_size: -; d_call: -; j_call: TRBJ2-2; cdr3_aa: CASSDSRLVGAGELFF; cdr3_nt: TGTGCCAGCAGTGACTCGAGGCTAGTGGGAGCCGGGGAGCTGTTTTTT
v_call: TRBV5-1; clone_size: -; d_call: TRBD1; j_call: TRBJ2-2; cdr3_aa: CASSKSGGTPNTGELFF; cdr3_nt: TGCGCCAGCAGTAAATCAGGGGGCACTCCGAACACCGGGGAGCTGTTTTTT
v_call: TRBV18; clone_size: -; d_call: -; j_call: TRBJ2-1; cdr3_aa: CASSPLAGYNEQFF; cdr3_nt: TGTGCCAGCTCACCATTGGCGGGATACAATGAGCAGTTCTTC
v_call: TRBV10-2; clone_size: once; d_call: TRBD1; j_call: TRBJ2-2; cdr3_aa: CASGTGQGQRTGELFF; cdr3_nt: TGCGCCAGCGGCACAGGACAGGGGCAGCGCACCGGGGAGCTGTTTTTT
v_call: TRBV9; clone_size: few; d_call: TRBD2; j_call: TRBJ2-2; cdr3_aa: CASSPGTSKGGELFF; cdr3_nt: TGTGCCAGCAGCCCAGGGACTAGCAAGGGCGGGGAGCTGTTTTTT